The next 21 T cell receptor beta chains were all read from a single sample in a study of shared clonotypes between healthy human individuals. Some clones are missing from TCRdb's copy, which holds only in-frame ones; the method was immunoSEQ multiplex PCR. In the table there are 650,000 to 700,000 clones, about 90% of which are singletons. The specimen sequenced was memory CD8+ T cells from PBMCs. Sample subset: CD45RO+ cells pooled with CCR7-negative TemRA cells. The receptors come from a man younger than 35 in good health. Some clones in this sample may be carry-over from other donors' samples.

The V and J genes are TRBV28 and TRBJ1-4, with 7 bases lining up with TRBD1. Per the germline V gene, CDR1 is MDHEN and CDR2 is SYDVKM. This CDR3 contains 19 residues. The ends lost 5 bases at V and 5 bases at J; junction bases unmatched: 20. The CDR3 DNA sequence: TGTGCCAGCAGTCCCCGCCGGGGCCTGATACAGGGGCGAAATGAAAAACTGTTTTTT. Encoded protein: CASSPRRGLIQGRNEKLFF.

CDR3 protein: CASSFGRSYGYTF. The CDR3 DNA reads TGTGCCAGCAGCTTCGGTAGGAGCTATGGCTACACCTTC. This chain connects TRBV11-2 to TRBJ1-2; D not certain. The V and J ends lost 3 bases and 4 bases respectively, with 9 bases between them. This CDR3 comprises 13 residues. The germline V gene encodes CDR1 SGHAT and CDR2 FQNNGV.

The V gene is TRBV7-9, the J gene TRBJ2-7; D unclear. Trimming pared 1 base from V and 3 bases from J, leaving 10 bases between. Germline CDR1 is SEHNR and CDR2 is FQNEAQ (reference sequence). The CDR3 contains 14 residues. CDR3 loop: CASSLGASRYEQYF. The CDR3 DNA sequence: TGTGCCAGCAGCTTAGGGGCTTCTCGCTACGAGCAGTACTTC.

The chain combines TRBV9 with TRBJ1-4, with 7 nucleotides matching TRBD1. This CDR3 contains 14 residues. CDR1 is SGDLS and CDR2 is YYNGEE in the germline V gene. V gave up 4 bases and J gave up 6 bases; unmatched junction bases: 6. The chain's CDR3 is CASSQGQPDEKLFF. DNA of the CDR3: TGTGCCAGCAGCCAGGGACAGCCTGATGAAAAACTGTTTTTT.

The gene calls are TRBV5-1 and TRBJ2-3; TRBD1 or TRBD2 may be the D gene (5 bases each). V was shortened by 3 bases and J by 4 bases, with 12 bases between the two germline ends. The CDR3 is made up of 14 amino acids. Germline CDR1 reads SGHRS; CDR2 reads YFSETQ. CDR3 sequence (DNA): TGCGCCAGCAGCTGGGTGGGGGAGCCAGATACGCAGTATTTT. It codes for CASSWVGEPDTQYF. The full variable domain, in which reference TRBV5-1 and TRBJ2-3 provide the parts outside the CDR3, is KAGVTQTPRYLIKTRGQQVTLSCSPISGHRSVSWYQQTPGQGLQFLFEYFSETQRNKGNFPGRFSGRQFSNSRSEMNVSTLELGDSALYLCASSWVGEPDTQYFGPGTRLTVL.

The chain links TRBV6-5 to TRBJ2-7; D remains unclear. The germline V and J ends were trimmed by 0 bases and 0 bases, with 12 bases remaining between them. Germline V gene sequence: CDR1 MNHEY, CDR2 SVGAGI. The CDR3 is made up of 16 amino acids. CDR3 region: CASSYSVAFSSYEQYF. The CDR3 DNA reads as TGTGCCAGCAGTTACTCTGTGGCTTTCAGCTCCTACGAGCAGTACTTC.

V is TRBV19 and J is TRBJ2-5; tentative D call: TRBD2 (6 bases). Trimming stripped 3 bases from V and 5 bases from J, with 13 bases between. Germline-derived CDR1 and CDR2 are LNHDA and SQIVND (reference sequence). The CDR3 is made up of 14 amino acids. Here the CDR3 reads CASSIRLVGETQYF. The CDR3 bases are TGTGCCAGTAGTATCCGACTAGTCGGGGAGACCCAGTACTTC.

The chain carries TRBV5-5 and TRBJ2-2, with TRBD1 identical over 9 bases. With 4 bases clipped from V and 5 bases from J, the junction kept 6 bases outside the gene matches. Germline V gives CDR1 SGHKS, CDR2 YYEKEE (reference sequence). This CDR3 comprises 15 residues. The CDR3 bases are TGTGCCAGCAGCATAACGGACAGGGGAACCGGGGAGCTGTTTTTT. Encoded protein: CASSITDRGTGELFF.

The chain couples TRBV13 to TRBJ2-3; unclear D gene. Trimming shortened V by 5 bases and J by 6 bases, and 12 bases separated the two germline ends. Germline-derived CDR1 and CDR2 are PRHDT and FYEKMQ (reference sequence). CDR3 length: 13 residues. The CDR3 region has the DNA TGTGCCAGCAGCGCACTGGAGTCGGATACGCAGTATTTT. It yields the protein CASSALESDTQYF.

J is TRBJ2-2 and V is TRBV5-8, with a possible D match to TRBD1 (6 bases). Germline assignment: CDR1 SGHTS and CDR2 YDEGEE. The CDR3 covers 14 residues. The V end was cut by 3 bases, the J end by 4 bases, with 10 bases between. The CDR3 bases are TGTGCCAGCAGCTATTCACAGGGCACCGGGGAGCTGTTTTTT. Amino acids: CASSYSQGTGELFF.

The gene calls are TRBV27 and TRBJ2-7; D unresolved. Germline CDR1 is MNHEY and CDR2 is SMNVEV (reference sequence). V was shortened by 4 bases and J by 3 bases, with 16 bases between the two germline ends. The CDR3 is made up of 15 amino acids. CDR3: CASSSIPPSYYEQYF. The DNA of the CDR3 is TGTGCCAGCAGTTCGATTCCCCCCTCTTACTACGAGCAGTACTTC.

The chain recombines TRBV19 with TRBJ2-3; D could derive from TRBD1 or TRBD2 (5 bases each). The CDR3 is 16 residues long. V was pared by 4 bases and J by 2 bases, with 16 bases between. Germline-derived CDR1 and CDR2 are LNHDA and SQIVND (reference sequence). CDR3 bases: TGTGCCAGTAGTAGACTAAGAGACAGCCCCACAGATACGCAGTATTTT. As protein: CASSRLRDSPTDTQYF.

As regards this clone: This sample also contains other DNA sequences that code for the same CDR3. The chain has TRBV10-3 and TRBJ1-3; D unresolved. The CDR3 is 12 residues long. From germline, CDR1 is ENHRY and CDR2 SYGVKD. The V end lost 3 bases, the J end lost 2 bases, and 2 bases lay between the germline ends. Here the CDR3 DNA reads TGTGCCATCAGTGACCCTGGAAACACCATATATTTT. As protein: CAISDPGNTIYF.

The chain is built from TRBV7-2 and TRBJ2-3, with D perhaps given as TRBD1 or TRBD2 (5 bases each). Trimming stripped 6 bases from V and 4 bases from J, with 17 bases between. Germline CDR1 reads SGHTA; CDR2 reads FQGNSA. The CDR3 totals 15 residues. CDR3 protein: CASRYRDQLADTQYF. The DNA of the CDR3 is TGTGCCAGCAGATACCGGGACCAGCTCGCAGATACGCAGTATTTT.

This clone was found once. V gene TRBV29-1 combines with J gene TRBJ1-2; weak D call: TRBD1 (6 bases). Germline V gives CDR1 SQVTM, CDR2 ANQGSEA. The V and J ends lost 6 bases and 4 bases respectively, with 15 bases between them. CDR3 length: 13 amino acids. DNA for the CDR3: TGCAGCGTCTGGGGGGGGGCAGGCTATGGCTACACCTTC. This sequence encodes CSVWGGAGYGYTF.

This rearrangement joins TRBV5-1 to TRBJ1-1; D is possibly TRBD1 (5 bases). Germline V gene data show CDR1 as SGHRS and CDR2 as YFSETQ. Trimming removed 6 bases from V and 1 base from J, with 16 bases in between. CDR3 length: 15 residues. CDR3 in amino acids: CASTSWVGQNTEAFF. Here the CDR3 DNA reads TGCGCCAGCACCTCTTGGGTCGGACAGAACACTGAAGCTTTCTTT.

The gene calls are TRBV19 and TRBJ2-3; no clear D. This CDR3 contains 14 residues. Germline CDR1 and CDR2: LNHDA and SQIVND (reference sequence). V lost 7 bases, J lost 1 base, and 12 bases lay in between. CDR3 loop: CASTATGGTDTQYF. The CDR3 nucleotides are TGTGCCAGTACCGCTACCGGTGGCACAGATACGCAGTATTTT.

This chain links TRBV7-9 with TRBJ1-1, with D tentatively TRBD1 (6 bases). The germline gives CDR1 SEHNR, CDR2 FQNEAQ (reference sequence). Trimming removed 7 bases at V and 3 bases at J, with 12 bases between. The CDR3 loop spans 13 amino acids. CDR3 amino acids: CASTGGAHTEAFF. The CDR3 DNA reads as TGTGCCAGCACCGGGGGGGCGCACACTGAAGCTTTCTTT.

This clone was seen a few times. The chain couples TRBV27 to TRBJ2-3, with no clear D. The CDR3 runs to 14 residues. V gave up 0 bases and J gave up 3 bases, with 7 bases separating them. CDR1 MNHEY and CDR2 SMNVEV come from the germline V gene (reference sequence). DNA for the CDR3: TGTGCCAGCAGTTTATCGCTCCCGACAGATACGCAGTATTTT. It yields the protein CASSLSLPTDTQYF.

The chain uses TRBV27 and TRBJ1-4; D is uncertain. Germline-derived CDR1 and CDR2 are MNHEY and SMNVEV (reference sequence). V lost 0 bases and J 5 bases, leaving 7 bases between the germline ends. There are 14 residues in the CDR3. The CDR3 loop is CASSLSARNEKLFF. The CDR3 bases are TGTGCCAGCAGTTTATCGGCCAGGAATGAAAAACTGTTTTTT.

V is TRBV5-1 and J is TRBJ1-1; TRBD1 agrees at 9 bases. Germline V gives CDR1 SGHRS, CDR2 YFSETQ. J gave up 10 bases and V 4 bases, and 14 bases lay outside the gene matches. CDR3 length: 15 amino acids. The CDR3 sequence is CASSHKGDRVWGAFF. CDR3 bases: TGCGCCAGCAGCCACAAAGGGGACAGGGTCTGGGGAGCTTTCTTT.